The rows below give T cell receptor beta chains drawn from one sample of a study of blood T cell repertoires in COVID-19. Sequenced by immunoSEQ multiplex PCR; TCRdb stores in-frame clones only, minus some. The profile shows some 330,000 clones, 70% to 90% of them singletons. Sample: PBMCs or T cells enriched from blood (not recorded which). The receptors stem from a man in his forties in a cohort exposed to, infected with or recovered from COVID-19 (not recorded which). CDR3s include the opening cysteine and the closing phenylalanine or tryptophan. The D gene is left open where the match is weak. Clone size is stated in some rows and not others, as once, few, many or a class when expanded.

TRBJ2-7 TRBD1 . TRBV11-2 TGTGCCAGCAGCTTAGTAGGGACAGCTTCCTACGAGCAGTACTTC CASSLVGTASYEQYF
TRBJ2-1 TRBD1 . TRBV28 TGTGCCAGCAGTTGGCTTGAGACAGGGGGCTACAATGAGCAGTTCTTC CASSWLETGGYNEQFF
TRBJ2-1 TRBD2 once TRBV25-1 TGTGCCAGCGGATTAGCGGGATCATACAATGAGCAGTTCTTC CASGLAGSYNEQFF
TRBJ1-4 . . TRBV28 TGTGCCAGTCACGGCTCAGGGGTGGGGGAAAAACTGTTTTTT CASHGSGVGEKLFF
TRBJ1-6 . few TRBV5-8 TGTGCCAGCAGCTTGGCCGGGTACCGACTCTCACCCCTCCACTTT CASSLAGYRLSPLHF
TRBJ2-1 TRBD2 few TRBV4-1 TGCGCCAGCAGCCAAGAGGGGACTAGCGGCCAGTTCTTC CASSQEGTSGQFF
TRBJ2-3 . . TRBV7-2 TGTGCCAGCAGCCGGTCGGGCAGCGGCCGCACAGATACGCAGTATTTT CASSRSGSGRTDTQYF
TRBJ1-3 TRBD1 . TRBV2 TGTGCCAGTGTCTCCCGGGACAGGGGATACACCATATATTTT CASVSRDRGYTIYF
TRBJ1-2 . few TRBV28 TGTGCCAGCAACCTACCGGGGAACTATGGCTACACCTTC CASNLPGNYGYTF
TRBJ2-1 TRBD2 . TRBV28 TGTGCCAGCAAAGCGGGAGATGTGATCTCCTACAATGAGCAGTTCTTC CASKAGDVISYNEQFF
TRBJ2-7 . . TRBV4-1 TGCGCCAGCAGCCAAGGGGCGGAGACTAGTGGCTACGAGCAGTACTTC CASSQGAETSGYEQYF
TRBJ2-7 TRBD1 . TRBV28 TGTGCCAGCAGTTCTTCAGCTAGGACAGGGAAAACCTACGAGCAGTACTTC CASSSSARTGKTYEQYF
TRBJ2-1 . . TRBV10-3 TGTGCCATCGGGACTGGAATGAGTCGGGAGCAGTTCTTC CAIGTGMSREQFF
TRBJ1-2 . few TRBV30 TGTGCCTGGACCGCTTGGTTGGAGGGTACTTATGGCTACACCTTC CAWTAWLEGTYGYTF
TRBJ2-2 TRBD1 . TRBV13 TGTGCCAGCAGCGATCAACGACCAACCCGGGACAGGGGGCCAAGTCGTTGGTTCGCCGGGGAGCTGTTTTTT CASSDQRPTRDRGPSRWFAGELFF
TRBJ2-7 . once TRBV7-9 TGTGCCAGCAGCTTATACAACTACGAGCAGTACTTC CASSLYNYEQYF
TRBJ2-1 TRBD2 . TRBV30 TGTGCCTGGAGTTCCCACCGAGTAGCGGGAGCCGGGAATGAGCAGTTCTTC CAWSSHRVAGAGNEQFF
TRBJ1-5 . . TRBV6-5 TGTGCCAGCAGGGTCGGACAGTATCAGCCCCAGCATTTT CASRVGQYQPQHF
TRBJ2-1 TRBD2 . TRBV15 TGTGCCACCAGCACCGGGACTAGCGCCCGAAGGGATGAGCAGTTCTTC CATSTGTSARRDEQFF
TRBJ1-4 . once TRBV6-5 TGTGCCAGCGGGGGGTCGGTGGTTGGAGAAAAACTGTTTTTT CASGGSVVGEKLFF
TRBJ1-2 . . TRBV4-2 TGTGCCAGCAGCCAAGATTCTTTGGTCAGGGCGGGCTACACCTTC CASSQDSLVRAGYTF
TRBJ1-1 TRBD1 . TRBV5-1 TGCGCCAGCAGCGTGGGACAGGGCACTGAAGCTTTCTTT CASSVGQGTEAFF